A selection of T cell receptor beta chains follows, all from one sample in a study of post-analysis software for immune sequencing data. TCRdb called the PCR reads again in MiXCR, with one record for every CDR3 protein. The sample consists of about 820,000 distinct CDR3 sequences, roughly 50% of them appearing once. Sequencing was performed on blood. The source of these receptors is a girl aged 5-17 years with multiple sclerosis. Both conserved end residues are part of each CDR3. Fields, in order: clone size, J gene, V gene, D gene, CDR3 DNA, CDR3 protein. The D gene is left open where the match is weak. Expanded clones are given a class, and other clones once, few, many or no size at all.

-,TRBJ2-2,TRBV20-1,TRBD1,TGCAGTGCGCGGACAGGAGGGAACACCGGGGAGCTGTTTTTT,CSARTGGNTGELFF
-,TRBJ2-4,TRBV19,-,TGTGCCAGTAGTAGTTATGACTGGTACAACATTCAGTACTTC,CASSSYDWYNIQYF
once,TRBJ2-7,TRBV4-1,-,TGCGCCAGCAGCCAACCGGCGGGTGGAGGTGTCTACGAGCAGTACTTC,CASSQPAGGGVYEQYF
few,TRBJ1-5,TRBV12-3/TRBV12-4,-,TGTGCCAGCAGTCCAGGACAGAACAATCAGCCCCAGCATTTT,CASSPGQNNQPQHF
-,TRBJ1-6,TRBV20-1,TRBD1,TGCAGTGCTAGTCCTCGCAGCAGGGGGTATAATTCACCCCTCCACTTT,CSASPRSRGYNSPLHF
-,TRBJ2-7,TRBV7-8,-,TGTGCCAGCAGCTCAGATGGGGTAATCGGCTACGAGCAGTACTTC,CASSSDGVIGYEQYF
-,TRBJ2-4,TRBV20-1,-,TGCAGTGCTAGAGATCCGGTCGGTCCTTTGGGACGGGGGATTTCGGCCAAAAACATTCAGTACTTC,CSARDPVGPLGRGISAKNIQYF
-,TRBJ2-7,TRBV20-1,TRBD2,TGCAGTGCTGGAGCGGGGGGGCGTTACGAGCAGTACTTC,CSAGAGGRYEQYF
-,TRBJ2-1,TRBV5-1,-,TGCGCCAGCAGCTTGGAGATTCAGACCAATGAGCAGTTCTTC,CASSLEIQTNEQFF
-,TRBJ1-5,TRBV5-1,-,TGCGCCAGCAGCCCTGGATACCTTGATCAGCCCCAGCATTTT,CASSPGYLDQPQHF
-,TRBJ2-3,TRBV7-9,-,TGTGCCAGCAGCCCAACCTTGGGGGGCACAGATACGCAGTATTTT,CASSPTLGGTDTQYF
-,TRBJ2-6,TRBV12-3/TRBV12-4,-,TGTGCCAGCAGTTTAGCGGTTACCGGACTGACCTCTATTGGGGCCAACGTCCTGACTTTC,CASSLAVTGLTSIGANVLTF
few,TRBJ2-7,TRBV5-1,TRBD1,TGCGCCAGCAGCTTGGCCGGGACAGGGGCCTTCGAGCAGTACTTC,CASSLAGTGAFEQYF
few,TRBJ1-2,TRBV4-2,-,TGTGCCAGCAGCCAAGGGGGTTCCTATGGCTACACCTTC,CASSQGGSYGYTF
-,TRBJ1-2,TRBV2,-,TGTGCCAGCAGGCCTAACTATGGCTACACCTTC,CASRPNYGYTF
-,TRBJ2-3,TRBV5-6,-,TGTGCCAGCAGCTGGGTGGACAGTAGCACAGATACGCAGTATTTT,CASSWVDSSTDTQYF
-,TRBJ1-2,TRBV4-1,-,TGCGCCAGCAGCCAGCCGGGGACGGGAACAGGCGGTGGCTACACCTTC,CASSQPGTGTGGGYTF
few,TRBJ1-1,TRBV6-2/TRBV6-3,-,TGTGCCAGCAGTTACGGGTACACTGAAGCTTTCTTT,CASSYGYTEAFF
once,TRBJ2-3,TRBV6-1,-,TGTGCCAGCAGTGAAGGGACACAGGCAGATACGCAGTATTTT,CASSEGTQADTQYF
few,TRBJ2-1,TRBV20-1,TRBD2,TGCAGTGCTACCGGGACTAGCGGGGACGTCGATGAGCAGTTCTTC,CSATGTSGDVDEQFF
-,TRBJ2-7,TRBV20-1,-,TGCAGTGCAAAAGGGGTTAGCGGACCATACGAGCAGTACTTC,CSAKGVSGPYEQYF
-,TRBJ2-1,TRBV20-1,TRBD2,TGCAGTGCTAGTCGGGGGGGGCTAGCGGGAGGGCTAAGGGACAATGAGCAGTTCTTC,CSASRGGLAGGLRDNEQFF
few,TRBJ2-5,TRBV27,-,TGTGCCAGCAAGGCGGGTGGGCGAGAGACCCAGTACTTC,CASKAGGRETQYF
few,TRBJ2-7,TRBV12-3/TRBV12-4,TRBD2,TGTGCCACCCAACTAGCGGGAGGGCCCCACGAGCAGTACTTC,CATQLAGGPHEQYF
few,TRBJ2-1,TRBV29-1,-,TGCAGCGCTAAACCGGGACACCCATATGAGCAGTTCTTC,CSAKPGHPYEQFF
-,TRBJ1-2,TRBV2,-,TGTGCCAGCAGTGAGCTGCTGGGGGGGCATGGCTACACCTTC,CASSELLGGHGYTF
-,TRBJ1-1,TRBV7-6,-,TGTGCCAGCAGCTTAGGAGTGGAGACTGAAGCTTTCTTT,CASSLGVETEAFF
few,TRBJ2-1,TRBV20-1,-,TGCAGTGCTAGAGGGCTAGGGAACTACAATGAGCAGTTCTTC,CSARGLGNYNEQFF
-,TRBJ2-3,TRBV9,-,TGTGCCAGCAGCGTAGGCAGGCTTGGGTCAGATACGCAGTATTTT,CASSVGRLGSDTQYF
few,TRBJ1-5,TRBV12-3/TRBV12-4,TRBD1,TGTGCCAGCAGTTTAGGGACAGGGGAAGATAGCAATCAGCCCCAGCATTTT,CASSLGTGEDSNQPQHF
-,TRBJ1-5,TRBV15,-,TGTGCCTCCTCCGTCGGGGGAGAGGATCAGCCCCAGCATTTT,CASSVGGEDQPQHF
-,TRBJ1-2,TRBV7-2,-,TGTGCCAGCAGCCGAGGCCGCAACCAGCACTATGGCTACACCTTC,CASSRGRNQHYGYTF
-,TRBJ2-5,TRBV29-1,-,TGCAGCGTTTTTATCGATCGGCGGGCTGACCGCCAAGAGACCCAGTACTTC,CSVFIDRRADRQETQYF
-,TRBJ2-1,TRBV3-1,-,TGTGCCAGCAGCCAAGCGAGGCCCCGATACTACAATGAGCAGTTCTTC,CASSQARPRYYNEQFF
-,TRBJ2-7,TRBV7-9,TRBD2,TGTGCCAGCAGCGCCCTCGGAACTAGCGGGACCTACGAGCAGTACTTC,CASSALGTSGTYEQYF
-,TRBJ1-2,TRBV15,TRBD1,TGTGCCACCAGCAAATCCCAGGGGGCGATCGCTGGCTACACCTTC,CATSKSQGAIAGYTF
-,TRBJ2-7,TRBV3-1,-,TGTGCCAGCAGCCGCGCCCGGACGGGGCCGGCCTACGAGCAGTACTTC,CASSRARTGPAYEQYF
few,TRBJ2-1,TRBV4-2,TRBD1,TGTGCCAGCAGCCGCCAGGGACAGAGCTCCTACAATGAGCAGTTCTTC,CASSRQGQSSYNEQFF
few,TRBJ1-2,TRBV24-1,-,TGTGCCACCAGTCCGGGACCTAACTATGGCTACACCTTC,CATSPGPNYGYTF
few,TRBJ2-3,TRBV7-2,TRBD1,TGTGCCAGCAGGGAGGGACAGGGGAGTGCAGATACGCAGTATTTT,CASREGQGSADTQYF
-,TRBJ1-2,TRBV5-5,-,TGTGCCAGCAGCCACAGAGACCGGGAAAACTATGGCTACACCTTC,CASSHRDRENYGYTF
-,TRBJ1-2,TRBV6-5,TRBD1,TGTGCCAGCAGTTCCGGGACAGGGAATGGCTACACCTTC,CASSSGTGNGYTF
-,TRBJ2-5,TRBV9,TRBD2,TGTGCCAGCAGCGGACTAGCGGGATCCCGCGCGACCCAGTACTTC,CASSGLAGSRATQYF
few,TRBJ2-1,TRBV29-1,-,TGCAGCGTGCGGCTCTACAATGAGCAGTTCTTC,CSVRLYNEQFF
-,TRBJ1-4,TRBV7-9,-,TGTGCCAGCAGCCCAGAGGCGGGACGGATTAATGAAAAACTGTTTTTT,CASSPEAGRINEKLFF
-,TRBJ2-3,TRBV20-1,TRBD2,TGCAGTGCTAGCGGGAGGGGGTATACGCAGTATTTT,CSASGRGYTQYF
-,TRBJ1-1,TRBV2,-,TGTGCCAGCAGTGAAATGGGCCCGAACACTGAAGCTTTCTTT,CASSEMGPNTEAFF